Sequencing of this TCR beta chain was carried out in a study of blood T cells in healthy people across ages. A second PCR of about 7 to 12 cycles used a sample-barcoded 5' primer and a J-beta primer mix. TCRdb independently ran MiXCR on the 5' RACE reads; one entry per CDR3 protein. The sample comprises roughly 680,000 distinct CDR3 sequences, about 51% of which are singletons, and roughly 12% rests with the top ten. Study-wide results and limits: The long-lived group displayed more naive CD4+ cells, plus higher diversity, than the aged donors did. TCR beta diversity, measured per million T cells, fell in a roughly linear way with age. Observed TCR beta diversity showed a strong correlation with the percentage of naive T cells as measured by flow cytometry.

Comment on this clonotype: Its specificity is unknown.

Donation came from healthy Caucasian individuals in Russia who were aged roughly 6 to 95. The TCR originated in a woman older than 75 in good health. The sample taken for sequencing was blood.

The CDR3 protein is CAWSQGARTYDTQYF. For the CDR3, the DNA is TGTGCCTGGAGTCAAGGGGCCAGGACCTATGATACGCAGTATTTT. This sequence joins TRBV30 and TRBJ2-3, with D tentatively TRBD1 (5 bases). The CDR3 spans 15 residues. The ends were cut back, 2 bases at V and 6 bases at J, with 18 bases in the middle. Germline V gene lookup returns CDR1 GTSNPN and CDR2 SVGIG (reference sequence).